Below are 2 T cell receptor beta chains sequenced from a single sample in a study of blood T cell repertoires in COVID-19. Assay used: immunoSEQ multiplex PCR; TCRdb lists only in-frame clones, some missing. The sample has fewer than 400,000 clones; around 90% are singletons. Sequencing input: PBMCs or T cells enriched from blood (not recorded which). The receptors were sampled from a woman aged 18-30 years who had recovered from COVID-19.

The rearrangement uses TRBV7-9 and TRBJ1-4, with unresolved D. Germline assignment: CDR1 SEHNR and CDR2 FQNEAQ (reference sequence). Trimming removed 2 bases from V and 6 bases from J, with 10 bases in between. The length of the CDR3 is 14 residues. The CDR3 region is CASSLLSSDEKLFF. The CDR3 region has the DNA TGTGCCAGCAGCTTACTTTCTTCGGATGAAAAACTGTTTTTT.

This rearrangement joins TRBV27 to TRBJ1-6, with 10 bases that match TRBD1. V lost 3 bases and J lost 6; bases outside the gene matches: 2. CDR3 length equals 15 residues. Germline CDR1 is MNHEY and CDR2 is SMNVEV (reference sequence). CDR3 protein: CASSLTGGANSPLHF. Written as DNA, the CDR3 is TGTGCCAGCAGTTTGACAGGGGGCGCTAATTCACCCCTCCACTTT.